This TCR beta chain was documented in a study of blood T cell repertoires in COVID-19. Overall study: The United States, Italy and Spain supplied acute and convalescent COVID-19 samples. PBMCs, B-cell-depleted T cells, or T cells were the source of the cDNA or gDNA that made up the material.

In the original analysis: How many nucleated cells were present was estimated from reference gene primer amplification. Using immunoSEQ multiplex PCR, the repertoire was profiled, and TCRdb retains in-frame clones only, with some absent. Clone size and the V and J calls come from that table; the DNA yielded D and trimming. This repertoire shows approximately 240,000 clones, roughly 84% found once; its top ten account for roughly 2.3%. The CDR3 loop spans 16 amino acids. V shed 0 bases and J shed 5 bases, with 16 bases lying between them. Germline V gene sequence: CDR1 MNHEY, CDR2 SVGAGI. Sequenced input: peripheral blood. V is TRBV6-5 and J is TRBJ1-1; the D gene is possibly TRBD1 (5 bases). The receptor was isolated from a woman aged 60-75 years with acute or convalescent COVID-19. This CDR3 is CASSYSTPGVKTEAFF. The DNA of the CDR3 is TGTGCCAGCAGTTACTCGACTCCGGGGGTTAAAACTGAAGCTTTCTTT.